The clone carrying this TCR beta chain was seen only once. The sample belongs to a study of OX40 agonist ivuxolimab in advanced cancers. Study-wide background: In this trial design, patients received ivuxolimab intravenously at 0.01 to 10 mg/kg every 2 weeks. Hepatocellular carcinoma, melanoma, renal cell or head and neck cancer affected the dose-escalation patients.

The table came from immunoSEQ multiplex PCR; TCRdb's copy has only in-frame clones and leaves some out. Among tens of thousands of clones, 75% to 95% were seen once, and the ten largest hold roughly 1.6%. The CDR3 covers 16 residues. V lost 3 bases, J lost 0 bases, and 9 bases lay in between. The germline gives CDR1 SGHAT, CDR2 FQDESV (reference sequence). This specimen was CD4+ or CD8+ T cells sorted from blood, taken in a trial of the OX40 agonist ivuxolimab. This clonotype was obtained from an adult with an advanced solid tumor such as melanoma, head and neck, liver or kidney cancer. The chain uses TRBV11-1 and TRBJ2-6, with a weak D call TRBD2 (5 bases). CDR3 sequence reads: CASSFPRDSGANVLTF. The CDR3 coding sequence is TGTGCCAGCAGCTTCCCCCGGGACTCTGGGGCCAACGTCCTGACTTTC. Supplemented by reference TRBV11-1 and TRBJ2-6, the full variable domain reads EAEVAQSPRYKITEKSQAVAFWCDPISGHATLYWYRQILGQGPELLVQFQDESVVDDSQLPKDRFSAERLKGVDSTLKIQPAELGDSAMYLCASSFPRDSGANVLTFGAGSRLTVL.